Below, 19 T cell receptor beta chains from the same sample are listed, as sequenced in a study of Graves' ophthalmopathy and Graves' hyperthyroidism. Using RNA transcripts, the TCR beta CDR3 regions were amplified. Investigators did first-round RT-PCR with HTBI primers, then second-round multiplex PCR. In TCRdb, the multiplex PCR reads were re-called with MiXCR into one record per CDR3 protein. The sample carries almost 750,000 distinct CDR3 sequences, around 40% recorded once. The sequenced sample was peripheral blood. The receptor source for this set is an adult man with Graves' ophthalmopathy.

The V and J genes are TRBV7-2 and TRBJ1-3; tentatively, D is TRBD1 (5 bases). The CDR3 has 16 residues. Germline V CDR1 and CDR2: SGHTA, FQGNSA. V lost 0 bases and J lost 4, with 13 bases in between. DNA of the CDR3: TGTGCCAGCAGCTTAGCCTCGGGACTAGCGGGAAACACCATATATTTT. Its translation is CASSLASGLAGNTIYF.

Concerning this clonotype: Germline is not matched at one junction end, which may reflect a read error. The chain couples TRBV7-9 to TRBJ2-7, with 8 nucleotides matching TRBD1. This CDR3 is 15 amino acids long. Germline V gene sequence: CDR1 SEHNR, CDR2 FQNEAQ (reference sequence). CDR3 amino acids: CASSQGETGAYEQYF. The CDR3 DNA reads TGCGCCAGCAGCCAAGGGGAGACAGGGGCCTACGAGCAGTACTTC.

This clonotype has ten or more counts. The rearrangement joins TRBV16 to TRBJ1-5, with D possibly matching TRBD1 (5 bases). Germline values: CDR1 KGHSY, CDR2 FQNENV. Trimming took off 7 bases at V and 5 bases at J, with 18 bases between the two ends. CDR3 length: 15 residues. CDR3: CASTPGSGLDQPQHF. In nucleotides, the CDR3 is TGTGCCAGCACCCCAGGGTCAGGGCTCGATCAGCCCCAGCATTTT.

The chain employs TRBV20-1 and TRBJ2-5, with TRBD1 as a possible D gene (6 bases). This CDR3 is 14 amino acids long. Germline V gives CDR1 DFQATT, CDR2 SNEGSKA (reference sequence). Trimming took off 5 bases at V and 5 bases at J, with 18 bases between the two ends. CDR3 amino acids: CSADRTGGGETQYF. The CDR3, as DNA: TGCAGTGCTGATAGAACGGGTGGGGGCGAGACCCAGTACTTC.

There are a few counts of this clonotype. The V call is TRBV24-1, the J call TRBJ1-5; 8 nucleotides line up with TRBD1. This CDR3 has 15 amino acids. The germline CDR1 and CDR2 sequences are KGHDR and SFDVKD. Trimming cost V 11 bases and J 7 bases; bases outside gene matches: 15. Written as DNA, the CDR3 is TGTGCCAGCAGGACCCCGGACAGGGTGGGCCAGCCCCAGCATTTT. Translated: CASRTPDRVGQPQHF.

The J gene is TRBJ2-5, the V gene TRBV6-2 or TRBV6-3; 9 bases are shared with TRBD1. The germline CDR1 and CDR2 sequences are MNHEY and SVGEGT. Germline trimming cut 10 bases from V and 1 base from J; bases unmatched to any gene: 7. This CDR3 is 14 amino acids long. This CDR3 reads CAIADRGVQETQYF. CDR3 coding DNA: TGTGCCATCGCCGACAGGGGGGTCCAAGAGACCCAGTACTTC.

The chain is built from TRBV25-1 and TRBJ2-2; D unclear. V gave up 2 bases and J gave up 7 bases, with 8 bases separating them. Germline V gives CDR1 MGHDK, CDR2 SYGVNS. The CDR3 covers 13 residues. CDR3: CASSEPVLGELFF. The CDR3 DNA is TGTGCCAGCAGTGAACCGGTACTCGGGGAGCTGTTTTTT.

The J gene is TRBJ1-1, the V gene TRBV11-2, with D possibly being TRBD1 (5 bases). CDR1 and CDR2 from the germline V gene are SGHAT and FQNNGV. This CDR3 is built from 15 residues. V dropped 5 bases and J dropped 0 bases, with 13 bases sitting between them. DNA for the CDR3: TGTGCCAGCAGCCCCCGGGACGGCTTGAACACTGAAGCTTTCTTT. Translating it yields CASSPRDGLNTEAFF.

This chain connects TRBV7-8 to TRBJ1-1; D is perhaps TRBD1 (5 bases). Per the germline V gene, CDR1 is SGHVS and CDR2 is FQNEAQ. The V and J ends lost 0 bases and 0 bases respectively, with 11 bases between them. The CDR3 spans 16 residues. The chain's CDR3 is CASSLALGGMNTEAFF. The CDR3 DNA sequence: TGTGCCAGCAGCTTAGCACTGGGGGGTATGAACACTGAAGCTTTCTTT. The full variable domain, in which reference TRBV7-8 and TRBJ1-1 provide the parts outside the CDR3, is GAGVSQSPRYKVAKRGQDVALRCDPISGHVSLFWYQQALGQGPEFLTYFQNEAQLDKSGLPSDRFFAERPEGSVSTLKIQRTQQEDSAVYLCASSLALGGMNTEAFFGQGTRLTVV.

This chain connects TRBV11-2 to TRBJ2-5, with TRBD1 matching 11 bases. The CDR3 sequence is 16 residues long. CDR1 and CDR2 from the germline V gene are SGHAT and FQNNGV. With V trimmed by 5 bases and J by 7 bases, 12 bases remained unmatched. The CDR3 loop reads CASSPSSGTGGWTQYF. The CDR3 region has the DNA TGTGCCAGCAGCCCCTCGTCCGGGACAGGGGGGTGGACCCAGTACTTC.

Notes on this clonotype: Sequence at one end of the junction differs from germline and may be a read error. This chain joins TRBV25-1 and TRBJ2-5, with D possibly matching TRBD2 (6 bases). This CDR3 comprises 14 residues. CDR1 and CDR2 (germline): MGHDK, SYGVNS. The CDR3 bases are TGTGCCAGCAGCCGGGACTGGAGACAAGAGACCCAGTATTTC. Translating it yields CASSRDWRQETQYF.

The chain joins TRBV5-1 to TRBJ2-7, with D unresolved. Between the trimmed V and J ends, which lost 4 bases and 0 bases, there was a span of 11 bases. The CDR3 extends over 14 amino acids. CDR1 and CDR2 (germline): SGHRS, YFSETQ. The DNA of the CDR3 is TGCGCCAGCAGCGCCGGGTCCGCCTCCTACGAGCAGTACTTC. It codes for CASSAGSASYEQYF.

The chain couples TRBV12-3 or TRBV12-4 to TRBJ2-7; 7 bases line up with TRBD1. The CDR3 runs to 14 residues. V was clipped by 3 bases and J by 7 bases; unmatched bases: 9. This CDR3 is CASSLTGTLGEQYF. CDR3 nucleotides: TGTGCCAGCAGTTTGACAGGGACCCTGGGGGAGCAGTACTTC.

The chain couples TRBV9 to TRBJ2-1; the D is unclear. The V and J ends lost 0 bases and 6 bases respectively, with 16 bases between them. CDR3 length: 16 residues. The germline gives CDR1 SGDLS, CDR2 YYNGEE. Written as DNA, the CDR3 is TGTGCCAGCAGCGTAGTTGGCCGAAGTAATGGCAATGAGCAGTTCTTC. Its protein product is CASSVVGRSNGNEQFF.

For the CDR3, the DNA is TGTGCCAGCAGCGGTGGGACCCCGGAGGCCAACGTCCTGACTTTC. Encoded protein: CASSGGTPEANVLTF. The gene calls are TRBV2 and TRBJ2-6; either TRBD1 or TRBD2 may supply D (5 bases each). Trimming shortened V by 6 bases and J by 6 bases, and 15 bases separated the two germline ends. Per germline, CDR1 SNHLY and CDR2 FYNNEI. The CDR3 covers 15 residues.

CDR3 coding DNA: TGTGCCATCAGTAGACGGGACAGGGATGATGAAAAACTGTTTTTT. Translated, it gives CAISRRDRDDEKLFF. This chain joins TRBV10-3 and TRBJ1-4; 9 nucleotides agree with TRBD1. Germline V gene data show CDR1 as ENHRY and CDR2 as SYGVKD. CDR3 length equals 15 residues. The V and J ends lost 5 bases and 6 bases, in that order; junction bases with no gene match: 7.

On this clonotype itself: This could be a read error, since a much larger clone is one nucleotide away. Given the absence of the conserved phenylalanine or tryptophan at the CDR3 end, a read error is likely. No DNA is shown, since the ends of the CDR3 on it are uncertain; the CDR3 is the one TCRdb lists. V is TRBV7-6 and J is TRBJ2-2; TRBD1, as called in the table, went unchecked against the DNA. The V gene's germline CDR1 is SGHVS and CDR2 FNYEAQ. From its first to its last residue, the CDR3 has 15 amino acids. Here the CDR3 reads CASSLEGPGPGPRIS.

This clonotype was detected ten times or more. This chain links TRBV15 with TRBJ2-7, with TRBD1 as a possible D gene (6 bases). Germline lookup yields CDR1 LNHNV and CDR2 YYDKDF (reference sequence). V lost 0 bases to trimming and J lost 1 base, with 10 bases between them. The CDR3 covers 15 residues. CDR3 residues: CATSRDPGQSYEQYF. CDR3 in DNA: TGTGCCACCAGCAGAGATCCCGGACAGTCCTACGAGCAGTACTTC.

The rearrangement links TRBV29-1 to TRBJ1-1; 9 nucleotides align to TRBD1. J was trimmed by 10 bases and V by 4 bases; bases with no gene match: 7. This CDR3 has 12 residues. The germline gives CDR1 SQVTM, CDR2 ANQGSEA. This chain's CDR3 is CSVGGQGLGAFF. In DNA form, the CDR3 reads TGCAGCGTTGGCGGACAGGGGCTAGGAGCTTTCTTT.